This paragraph reports one TCR beta chain. Its antigen is unknown. Base qualities are not recorded, but no much larger clone differs from it by a single base. This sample is drawn from a study of shared clonotypes between healthy human individuals (dated by TCRdb to 2018 to 2020). Describing the broader study: The cohort comprised a couple of women and a few men aged 18 to 49 years. Libraries were prepared and TCR repertoires were sequenced by different laboratories using diverse techniques, in order to increase sequencing depth and limit assay-specific biases. For each donor, three plates each were used for CD4 naive and CD4 memory, two plates were used for CD8 naive, and one plate was used for CD8 memory. Each donor's leukapheresis produced roughly between roughly 0.85 and 9.5 billion PBMCs. The study deeply sequenced blood TCR repertoires of about 5 healthy adults to estimate repertoire size and the extent of clonotype sharing between individuals.

Using the deep immunoSEQ assay, multiplex PCR amplified TCR CDR3 regions from genomic DNA. For each cell subset, the extracted genomic DNA was distributed evenly across all wells of several immunoSEQ 96-well plates, and each plate served as one replicate. Each replicate PCR for sorted subsets received roughly 0.2 ug genomic DNA, equal to around 32,000 T cell genomes. The purified libraries were quantified using a Qubit 3.0 fluorometer, sized with a Bioanalyzer 2100, and then quantified again using the KAPA Library Quantification kit. Each immunoSEQ 96-well plate was sequenced on its own single-read 150-cycle Illumina NextSeq 550 flow cell. The published analysis was carried out like this. Because the immunoSEQ output included only junctional sequences and no quality scores, the filtering could not be the same as the filtering used for full-length reads. To assign V/J genes and CDR3, sequences were annotated against IMGT germline references using PyIR, a Python wrapper for IgBLAST v1.9. Reads were filtered out if the reads had weak V/J assignments (E-value above 1e-6), no CDR3, stop codons, out-of-frame junctions, or ambiguous translated residues. A V3J clonotype was defined by an identical inferred V gene, J gene, and CDR3 amino acid sequence. Percentage overlap between repertoires was calculated by dividing the number of shared unique clonotypes by the size of the smaller repertoire. Three approaches were used to assess repertoire richness: RTK rarefaction, the Chao1 estimator, and Recon v2.1 estimates of unobserved clonotypes. For all TCRbeta clonotypes obtained by the gDNA method from a few donors, generation probabilities were computed with OLGA. TCRdb's version of the immuneACCESS table is confined to in-frame rearrangements and falls short of the full clone set. An unresolved V gene accounts for under half of the shortfall where checked; the remainder is of unknown origin. Clone size and the V and J calls come from that table; the DNA yielded D and trimming. The sample contains some 2,500,000 clones, roughly 92% of them found a single time. The ten largest clones represent about 0.41% of the sample.

The donors were healthy, HIV-negative adults who had no recently reported acute infections or vaccinations. Every donor was a Caucasian adult residing in Nashville, Tennessee, USA. Magnetic negative selection was used to enrich CD4+ T cells, after which naive cells were positively selected on CD45RA and the negative fraction became the memory subset. Blood was obtained by leukapheresis, after which PBMCs were separated by Ficoll-Histopaque density gradient centrifugation and cryopreserved in liquid nitrogen vapor phase. Analytical flow cytometry was used to check the purity and quantity of each magnetically sorted T cell population. Each sorted fraction had its genomic DNA isolated and then quantified by UV absorbance on a Nanodrop 2000c. Study-wide conclusions, independent of this receptor: Sampling was limited to blood, and TCR repertoires in tissue likely differ from TCR repertoires in blood. Because the study included a small number of donors, the genetic and exposure-history diversity represented was limited. When a few donors were compared, the shared fraction of clonotypes was 5% to 6.5% for naive CD4, about 4% for naive CD8, 2% to 2.5% for memory CD4, and roughly 0.4% for memory CD8. Higher generation probabilities were observed for clonotypes shared by all four sorted-subset donors than for non-shared clonotypes. Incomplete sequencing was indicated by rarefaction of sorted-subset datasets, despite the large sequencing depth. Larger estimated clonotype richness was generally found for naive subsets than for memory subsets. Pairwise subsampling led to the expectation that sequencing depth would affect the degree of clonotype sharing among donors.

CDR1 SNHLY and CDR2 FYNNEI were looked up in the germline V gene. The cysteine opens and the phenylalanine closes a CDR3 of 13 amino acids. Solely the CDR3 DNA is kept, with 39 bases framed from the first base. Relative to germline, V is missing 10 bases and J is missing 4 bases, with 5 bases of the junction outside any gene match. The rearrangement joined TRBV2 to TRBJ1-4; the junction holds 8 bases that match TRBD1. Sequenced sample: naive CD4+ T cells from PBMCs. Read against the paper, the sample's cell subset or site label means: CD45RA+ positively selected. This TCR derives from a man aged 18 to 30 in good health. Some clones in this sample may be carry-over from other donors' samples. The DNA reads TGTGCCACCTCAGGACAGGGTAATGAAAAACTGTTTTTT. This sequence encodes CATSGQGNEKLFF.